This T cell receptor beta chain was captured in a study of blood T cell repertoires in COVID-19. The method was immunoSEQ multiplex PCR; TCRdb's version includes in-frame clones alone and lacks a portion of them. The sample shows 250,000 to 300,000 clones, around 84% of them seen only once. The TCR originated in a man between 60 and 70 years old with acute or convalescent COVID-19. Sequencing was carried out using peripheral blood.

Here the CDR3 reads CASRQRDTQYF. In nucleotides, the CDR3 is TGTGCCAGCAGACAAAGAGATACGCAGTATTTT. This chain uses TRBV2 with TRBJ2-3; no clear D gene. Trimming took off 6 bases at V and 5 bases at J, with 6 bases between the two ends. The CDR3 spans 11 residues. The V gene's germline CDR1 is SNHLY and CDR2 FYNNEI.